This T cell receptor (beta chain) was identified in a study of T cell responses to AZD1222 COVID-19 vaccine. V was clipped by 0 bases and J by 4 bases, with 9 bases between them. The CDR3 covers 14 residues. Looked up from germline, CDR1 is KGHDR and CDR2 is SFDVKD. Libraries were prepared by immunoSEQ multiplex PCR; TCRdb keeps only in-frame clonotypes and omits some of them. Of 110,000 to 150,000 clones listed, over 75% are singletons. V is TRBV24-1 and J is TRBJ2-7; D perhaps matches TRBD1 (5 bases). The starting material was peripheral blood, obtained on day 0 of AZD1222 vaccination. This clonotype originated in an adult in good health. The CDR3 bases are TGTGCCACCAGTGATTTGAACCAGGGATACGAGCAGTACTTC. This gives the protein CATSDLNQGYEQYF.